The T cell receptor beta chain under discussion was sequenced for a study of blood T cell repertoires in COVID-19. For the study at large: The United States, Italy and Spain were the sources of the acute and convalescent COVID-19 samples. In each case, the material was cDNA or gDNA derived from T cells, B-cell-depleted T cells, or PBMCs.

Original processing notes: Reference gene primer amplification gave nucleated cell count estimates. This table comes from immunoSEQ multiplex PCR, and its TCRdb copy is limited to in-frame clones, with some not included. That table is the source of V, J and clone size, and D and trimming were worked out from the DNA. The sample lists over 200,000 clones, roughly 80% occurring once. In germline, CDR1 is KGHSH, CDR2 LQKENI. V dropped 6 bases and J dropped 5; count of bases not matched to a gene: 3. CDR3 length: 15 amino acids. V is TRBV18 and J is TRBJ2-2; 13 nucleotides align to TRBD2. The sample consisted of peripheral blood. The TCR was taken from a human donor in a cohort sampled during active COVID-19. CDR3 amino acids: CASSPGLAGTGELFF. CDR3 bases: TGTGCCAGCTCTCCGGGACTAGCGGGAACCGGGGAGCTGTTTTTT.